The text below deals with one TCR beta chain. Its antigen is unknown. This entry comes from a study of cytomegalovirus exposure and HLA in healthy donors. About the research overall: An early data release held tens of millions of unique TCRs from HLA-typed donors. Study-level points and caveats: In vitro checks showed that a few CMV-associated chains really do target CMV antigens. In a later analysis, at a false discovery rate of 0.05, roughly 17,000 TCR beta sequences matched HLA alleles. An observed cluster of highly shared sequence variants was recorded as a likely sequencing artifact.

PCR primers comprised 60 Vbeta and 13 Jbeta primers. Sequenced by immunoSEQ multiplex PCR; TCRdb stores in-frame clones only, minus some. The data hold more than 95,000 clones, with roughly 18% observed a single time. This CDR3 region has 13 residues. Germline CDR1 SGHNT, CDR2 YYREEE (reference sequence). V lost 4 bases to trimming and J lost 2 bases, with 10 bases between them. This TCR came from a female donor in good health and CMV-seropositive. Sequencing was performed on PBMCs. This chain links TRBV5-4 with TRBJ2-7, with TRBD2 as a possible D gene (6 bases). The CDR3 region is CASSIGTPYEQYF. DNA of the CDR3: TGTGCCAGCAGCATCGGGACTCCCTACGAGCAGTACTTC. Full variable domain (remainder filled in from reference TRBV5-4 and TRBJ2-7): ETGVTQSPTHLIKTRGQQVTLRCSSQSGHNTVSWYQQALGQGPQFIFQYYREEENGRGNFPPRFSGLQFPNYSSELNVNALELDDSALYLCASSIGTPYEQYFGPGTRLTVT.